Shown below are 5 T cell receptor beta chains from a single sample sequenced in a study of cytomegalovirus exposure and HLA in healthy donors. The PCR contained 60 Vbeta and 13 Jbeta primers. Clones were sequenced by immunoSEQ multiplex PCR, and TCRdb holds only the in-frame ones, with some missing. This sample's table reports over 90,000 clones. The specimen was PBMCs. The origin of the receptors is a middle-aged man in good health and CMV-seronegative.

This CDR3 reads CASSFSPGGYTIYF. The CDR3 region has the DNA TGCGCCAGCAGCTTTTCCCCCGGTGGTTACACCATATATTTT. The chain recombines TRBV5-1 with TRBJ1-3; D gene ambiguous. Trimming stripped 2 bases from V and 8 bases from J, with 14 bases between. The CDR3 covers 14 residues. CDR1 and CDR2 from the germline V gene are SGHRS and YFSETQ.

This rearrangement joins TRBV10-2 to TRBJ1-5; D remains ambiguous. The CDR3 covers 15 residues. Deletions cut 5 bases from V and 0 bases from J, with 11 bases between. CDR1 and CDR2 from the germline V gene are WSHSY and SAAADI. The CDR3 bases are TGCGCCAGCAGTCCGGCACAGAATAGCAATCAGCCCCAGCATTTT. This codes for CASSPAQNSNQPQHF.

The J gene is TRBJ1-5, the V gene TRBV5-6; D gene uncertain. CDR3 length: 12 residues. Germline V lookup: CDR1 SGHDT, CDR2 YYEEEE. Trimming left V 4 bases short and J 5 bases short, with 7 bases between. The CDR3 bases are TGTGCCAGCAGCCGAGAGGATCAGCCCCAGCATTTT. Amino acid sequence: CASSREDQPQHF.

The V and J genes are TRBV7-8 and TRBJ2-7; tentative D call: TRBD2 (6 bases). V dropped 6 bases and J dropped 2 bases, with 14 bases sitting between them. Germline values: CDR1 SGHVS, CDR2 FQNEAQ. This CDR3 spans 14 amino acids. CDR3: CASRPRLETYEQYF. CDR3 DNA: TGTGCCAGCAGGCCACGACTAGAGACCTACGAGCAGTACTTC.

V usage is TRBV5-1 and J usage is TRBJ2-6; no firm D call. CDR1 and CDR2 from the germline V gene are SGHRS and YFSETQ. Trimming cost V 0 bases and J 1 base, with 11 bases left between them. The CDR3 loop spans 17 amino acids. The CDR3 coding sequence is TGCGCCAGCAGCTTGGCCGGAGCTGGGTCTGGGGCCAACGTCCTGACTTTC. Translation: CASSLAGAGSGANVLTF.